This record covers a single T cell receptor beta chain. This clonotype was detected a few times. Its antigen remains unidentified. The junction and the germline gene differ at one end; a read error may be behind it. This sample was included in a study of T cells in Graves' hyperthyroidism and ophthalmopathy (dated by TCRdb to between 2017 and 2020). Concerning the study at large: Peripheral blood was collected at initial diagnosis, before any treatment. The 75 to 100 discovery patients were randomly split 7:3 into training and test sets. TCR V-J signatures able to tell the groups apart were searched for in a discovery cohort of 100 or so patients, of whom approximately 40 had Graves' ophthalmopathy and some 60 had stable Graves' hyperthyroidism. Whether ophthalmopathy could be predicted prospectively was tested in an independent validation cohort made up of under 20 hyperthyroidism patients plus 17 patients who later progressed to ophthalmopathy. Following sampling, methimazole starting at 30 mg daily was given to hyperthyroidism patients, and high-dose intravenous methylprednisolone was given to ophthalmopathy patients. The paper describes TCR Vbeta CDR3 sequencing of more than 120 peripheral blood samples, made up of about 40 ophthalmopathy patients, over 70 hyperthyroidism patients and some 17 progressor patients. Thyroid tissue and blood T-cell repertoires from several Graves' hyperthyroidism patients were also compared in the study.

In the ophthalmopathy patients, disease was moderately to severely active, with a Clinical Activity Score of 3 or more, a NOSPECS grade of 4 or more, and a duration of less than 3 months. Any patient with an uncontrolled infection, another autoimmune disease, pregnancy or lactation was excluded. Diagnoses relied on clinical symptoms, serum thyroxine and TRAb, thyroid ultrasound and orbital computed tomography. PBMCs were separated from under 11 ml of fresh peripheral blood using Ficoll-Paque density gradient centrifugation. Trizol reagent was used to extract total RNA, and RNA quality was then checked on an Agilent 2100 Bioanalyzer. The TCR beta CDR3 regions were amplified from RNA transcripts. A first-round RT-PCR of the TCR CDR3 used the HTBI primer set with the Qiagen OneStep RT-PCR kit. Libraries were constructed in a second round of multiplex PCR, after which size selection and purification were performed. The libraries were sequenced on an Illumina HiSeq2000 using paired-end 100 bp reads. The source study handled its data this way. Raw data were processed with SOAPnuke, discarding reads with adapters, uncalled bases, mean Phred below 15, or no exact constant-primer or identifier match. COPE v1.2.5 was used to merge high-quality paired reads, and clonotypes were defined as unique nucleotide sequences. MiTCR v1.1 was used to align the clonotypes against IMGT TRBV, TRBD and TRBJ reference segments. The analysis included only V-J combinations with a frequency above 0.0001, which together covered approximately 99% of the repertoires. A TCS score was defined as the ratio between F50 (clonal expansion) and ExV (chaos), using BLOSUM62-based TCRdist between CDR3 peptides within each V-J. Welch's t-statistics and random forest reduced several hundred V-J features to roughly 13, which were used in a naive Bayes classifier (R e1071). TCRdb's own reprocessing of the public reads used fastp at Q25 and MiXCR and kept productive beta chains. Entries that share a CDR3 protein sequence are merged under the most common genes and DNA. These V and J calls rely on TCRdb rather than the paper's analysis. For this sample the table gives a few hundred thousand distinct CDR3 sequences, of which roughly 13% were detected only once. The ten largest clones take up 34% of the sample.

General findings and caveats noted by the study authors: Most expanded thyroid clonotypes (frequency above 0.001) were also found in blood, which suggests that blood repertoires may mirror thyroid immune responses. In cross-validation, a model built on a 13 V-J signature told ophthalmopathy apart from stable hyperthyroidism with approximately 90% sensitivity and around 84% specificity, and in testing the same model reached 80%/75%. In validation, progression to ophthalmopathy was predicted by the model with 70% to 71% sensitivity and under 85% specificity, a median of 6.5 months before onset. No statistical method was used to fix the sample size in advance, and group allocation was not hidden from the investigators.

Its CDR3 holds 12 amino acids, cysteine through phenylalanine. The DNA shown is the 36-base CDR3, in frame from base 1. The TCR was taken from a woman between 40 and 55 years old with Graves' ophthalmopathy. The chain is assembled from TRBV12-3 or TRBV12-4 and TRBJ1-1; the D gene identity is not certain. Sequenced: blood. The CDR3 protein sequence reads: CASSLKNTEASF. In nucleotides, the sequence is TGTGCCAGCAGTTTAAAGAACACTGAAGCTTCCTTT.